The 3 T cell receptor beta chains below were found in one sample sequenced in a study of monozygotic twins with inflammatory bowel disease. TCRdb reprocessed the 5' RACE reads, with one entry per CDR3 protein and no DNA. This table holds roughly 150,000 distinct CDR3 sequences. The sequenced material came from blood. These receptors all come from a human donor with ulcerative colitis or Crohn's disease, or a healthy co-twin of an affected twin (not recorded which).

The chain recombines TRBV5-1 with TRBJ2-2. CDR3 length equals 14 residues. Germline V gives CDR1 SGHRS, CDR2 YFSETQ. The CDR3 sequence: CASSAPGNTGELFF.

This rearrangement joins TRBV10-3 to TRBJ2-7; TCRdb's assignment of TRBD1 cannot be checked, as there is no DNA. Germline CDR1 reads ENHRY; CDR2 reads SYGVKD. This CDR3 spans 22 amino acids. The CDR3 region is CAISPFGAFPRERLADSYEQYF.

The CDR3 region is CASSSIIETTYEQYF. V is TRBV18 and J is TRBJ2-7. Germline lookup yields CDR1 KGHSH and CDR2 LQKENI. This CDR3 has 15 residues.